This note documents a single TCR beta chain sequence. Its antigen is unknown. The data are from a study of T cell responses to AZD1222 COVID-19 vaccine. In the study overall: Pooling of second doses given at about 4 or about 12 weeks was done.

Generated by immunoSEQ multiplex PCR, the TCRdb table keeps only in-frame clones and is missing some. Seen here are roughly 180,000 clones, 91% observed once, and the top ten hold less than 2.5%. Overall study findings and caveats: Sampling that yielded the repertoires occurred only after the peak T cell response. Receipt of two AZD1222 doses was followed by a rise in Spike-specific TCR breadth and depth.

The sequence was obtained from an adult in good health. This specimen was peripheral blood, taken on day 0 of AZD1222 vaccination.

Written as DNA, the CDR3 is TGCGCCAGCAGGGACACTACCACCGGGGAGCTGTTTTTT. This translates into CASRDTTTGELFF. J is TRBJ2-2 and V is TRBV10-1; possible D gene TRBD1, 5 bases. V was pared by 6 bases and J by 4 bases, with 9 bases between. Germline CDR1 reads WNHNN; CDR2 reads SYGVQD (reference sequence). The CDR3 covers 13 residues.